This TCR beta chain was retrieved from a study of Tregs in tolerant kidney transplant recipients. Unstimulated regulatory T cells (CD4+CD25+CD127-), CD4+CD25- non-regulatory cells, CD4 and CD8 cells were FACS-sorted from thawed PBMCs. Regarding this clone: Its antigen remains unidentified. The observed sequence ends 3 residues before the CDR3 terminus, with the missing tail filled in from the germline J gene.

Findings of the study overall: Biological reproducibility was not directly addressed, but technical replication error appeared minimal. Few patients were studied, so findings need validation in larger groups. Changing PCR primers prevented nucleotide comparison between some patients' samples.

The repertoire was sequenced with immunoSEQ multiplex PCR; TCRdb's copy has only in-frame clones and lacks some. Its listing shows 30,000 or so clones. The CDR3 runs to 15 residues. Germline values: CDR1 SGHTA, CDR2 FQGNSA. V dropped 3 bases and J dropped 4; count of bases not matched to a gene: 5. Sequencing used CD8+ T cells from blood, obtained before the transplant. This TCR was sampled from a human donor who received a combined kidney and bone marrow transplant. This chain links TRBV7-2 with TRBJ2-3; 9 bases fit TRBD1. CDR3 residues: CASSFGQGSADTQYF. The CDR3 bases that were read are TGTGCCAGCAGCTTCGGACAGGGGTCGGCAGATACG.